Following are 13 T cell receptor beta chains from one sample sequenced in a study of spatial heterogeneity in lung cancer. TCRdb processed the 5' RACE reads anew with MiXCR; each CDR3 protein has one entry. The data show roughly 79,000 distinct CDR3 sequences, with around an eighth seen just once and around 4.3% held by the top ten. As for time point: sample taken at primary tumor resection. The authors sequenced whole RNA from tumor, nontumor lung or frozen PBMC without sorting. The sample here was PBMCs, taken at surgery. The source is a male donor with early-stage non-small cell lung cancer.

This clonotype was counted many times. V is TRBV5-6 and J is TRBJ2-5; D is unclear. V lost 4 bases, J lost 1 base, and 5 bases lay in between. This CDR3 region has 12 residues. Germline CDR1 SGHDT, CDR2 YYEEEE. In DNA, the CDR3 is TGTGCCAGCAGCCTTGCCCAAGAGACCCAGTACTTC. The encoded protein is CASSLAQETQYF. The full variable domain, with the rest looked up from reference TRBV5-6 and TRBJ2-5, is DAGVTQSPTHLIKTRGQQVTLRCSPKSGHDTVSWYQQALGQGPQFIFQYYEEEERQRGNFPDRFSGHQFPNYSSELNVNALLLGDSALYLCASSLAQETQYFGPGTRLLVL.

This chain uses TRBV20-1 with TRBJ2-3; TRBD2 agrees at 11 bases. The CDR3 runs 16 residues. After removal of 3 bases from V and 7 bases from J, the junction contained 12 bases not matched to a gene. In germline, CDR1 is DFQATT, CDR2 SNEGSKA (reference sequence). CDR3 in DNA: TGCAGTGCTAGGAGGAGACTAGCGGGAAACTCTTATACGCAGTATTTT. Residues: CSARRRLAGNSYTQYF.

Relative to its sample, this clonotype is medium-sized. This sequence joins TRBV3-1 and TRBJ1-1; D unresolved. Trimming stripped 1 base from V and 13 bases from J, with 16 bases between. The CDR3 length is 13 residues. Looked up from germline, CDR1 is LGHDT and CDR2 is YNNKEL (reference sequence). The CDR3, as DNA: TGTGCCAGCAGCCAAGCTCGACTGACTGATTGTTTCTTT. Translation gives CASSQARLTDCFF.

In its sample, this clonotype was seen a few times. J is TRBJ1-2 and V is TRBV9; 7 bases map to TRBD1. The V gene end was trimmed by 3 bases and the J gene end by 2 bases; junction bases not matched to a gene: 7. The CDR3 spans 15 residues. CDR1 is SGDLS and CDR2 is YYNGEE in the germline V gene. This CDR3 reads CASSARDRVNYGYTF. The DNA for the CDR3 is TGTGCCAGCAGCGCCCGGGACAGAGTGAACTATGGCTACACCTTC.

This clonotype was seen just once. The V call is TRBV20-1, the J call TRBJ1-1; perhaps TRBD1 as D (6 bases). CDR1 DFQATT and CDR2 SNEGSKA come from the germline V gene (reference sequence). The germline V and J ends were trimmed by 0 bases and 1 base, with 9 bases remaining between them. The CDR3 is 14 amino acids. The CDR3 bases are TGCAGTGCTAGAGACCTGACAGGGAACACTGAAGCTTTCTTT. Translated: CSARDLTGNTEAFF.

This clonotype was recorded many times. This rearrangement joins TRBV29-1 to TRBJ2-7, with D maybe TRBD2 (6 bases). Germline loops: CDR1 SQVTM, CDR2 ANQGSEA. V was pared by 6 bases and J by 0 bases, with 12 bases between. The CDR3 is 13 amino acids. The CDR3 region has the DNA TGCAGCGTGGGGGGTGGGTACTCCTACGAGCAGTACTTC. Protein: CSVGGGYSYEQYF.

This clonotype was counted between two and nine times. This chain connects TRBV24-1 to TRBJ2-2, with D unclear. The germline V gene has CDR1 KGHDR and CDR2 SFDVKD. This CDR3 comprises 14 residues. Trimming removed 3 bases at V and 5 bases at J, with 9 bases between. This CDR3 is CATSDTTSTGELFF. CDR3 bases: TGTGCCACCAGTGATACCACAAGTACCGGGGAGCTGTTTTTT.

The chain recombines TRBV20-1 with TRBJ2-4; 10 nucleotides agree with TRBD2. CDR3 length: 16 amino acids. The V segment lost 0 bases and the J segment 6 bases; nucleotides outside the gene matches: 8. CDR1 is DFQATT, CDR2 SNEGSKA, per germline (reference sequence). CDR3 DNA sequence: TGCAGTGCTAGAGAGAATAGCGGGGGGCAGAGAAACATTCAGTACTTC. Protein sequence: CSARENSGGQRNIQYF.

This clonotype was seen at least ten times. CDR3 loop: CSVVYRGNVGETQYF. CDR3 in DNA: TGCAGCGTTGTATACCGGGGCAATGTAGGAGAGACCCAGTACTTC. The chain employs TRBV29-1 and TRBJ2-5; the D gene could be TRBD1 or TRBD2 (5 bases each). CDR1 and CDR2 (germline): SQVTM, ANQGSEA. CDR3 length: 15 amino acids. V lost 4 bases and J lost 4, with 19 bases in between.

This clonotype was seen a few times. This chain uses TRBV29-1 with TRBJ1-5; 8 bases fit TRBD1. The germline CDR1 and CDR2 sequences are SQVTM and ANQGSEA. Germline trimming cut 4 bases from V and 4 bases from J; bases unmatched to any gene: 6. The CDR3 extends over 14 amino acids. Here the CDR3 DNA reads TGCAGCGTTGGGGTTCAGGGGGCTAATCAGCCCCAGCATTTT. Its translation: CSVGVQGANQPQHF.

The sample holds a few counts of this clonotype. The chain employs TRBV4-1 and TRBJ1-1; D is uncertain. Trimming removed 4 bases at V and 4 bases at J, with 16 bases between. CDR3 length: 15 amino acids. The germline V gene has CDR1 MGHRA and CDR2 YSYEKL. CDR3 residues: CASSPGTLTGTEAFF. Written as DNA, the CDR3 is TGCGCCAGCAGCCCCGGAACCCTAACGGGCACTGAAGCTTTCTTT.

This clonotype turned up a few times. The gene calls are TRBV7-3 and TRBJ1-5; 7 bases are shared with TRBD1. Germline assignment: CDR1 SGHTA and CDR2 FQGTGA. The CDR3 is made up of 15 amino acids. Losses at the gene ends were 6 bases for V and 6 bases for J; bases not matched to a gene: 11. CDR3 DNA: TGTGCCAGCAGTCTATCCCCAGGGGGTGGTCAGCCCCAGCATTTT. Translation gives CASSLSPGGGQPQHF.

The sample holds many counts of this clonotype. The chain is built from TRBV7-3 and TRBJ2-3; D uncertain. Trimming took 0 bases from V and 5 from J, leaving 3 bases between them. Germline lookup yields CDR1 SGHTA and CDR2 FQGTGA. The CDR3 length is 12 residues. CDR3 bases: TGTGCCAGCAGCTTAACAGGAGATACGCAGTATTTT. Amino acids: CASSLTGDTQYF.